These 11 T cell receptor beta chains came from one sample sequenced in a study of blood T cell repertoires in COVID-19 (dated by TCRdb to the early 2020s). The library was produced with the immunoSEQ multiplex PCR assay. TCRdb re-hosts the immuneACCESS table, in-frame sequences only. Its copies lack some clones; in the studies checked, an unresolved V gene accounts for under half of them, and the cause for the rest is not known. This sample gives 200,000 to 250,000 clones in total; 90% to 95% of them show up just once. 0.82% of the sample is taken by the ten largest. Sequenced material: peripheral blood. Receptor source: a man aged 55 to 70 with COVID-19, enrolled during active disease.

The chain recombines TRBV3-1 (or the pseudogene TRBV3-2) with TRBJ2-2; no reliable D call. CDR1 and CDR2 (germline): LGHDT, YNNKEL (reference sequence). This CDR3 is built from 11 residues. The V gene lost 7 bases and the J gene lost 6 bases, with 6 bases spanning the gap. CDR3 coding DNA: TGTGCCAGCATCTCTTCCGGGGAGCTGTTTTTT. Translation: CASISSGELFF.

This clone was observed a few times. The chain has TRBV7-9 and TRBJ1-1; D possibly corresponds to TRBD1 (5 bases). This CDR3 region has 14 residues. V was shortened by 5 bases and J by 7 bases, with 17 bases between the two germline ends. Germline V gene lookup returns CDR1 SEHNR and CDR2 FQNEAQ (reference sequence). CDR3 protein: CASSPPPGGDEAFF. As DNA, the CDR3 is TGTGCCAGCAGCCCACCACCTGGAGGGGATGAAGCTTTCTTT. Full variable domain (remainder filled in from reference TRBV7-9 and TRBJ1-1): DTGVSQNPRHKITKRGQNVTFRCDPISEHNRLYWYRQTLGQGPEFLTYFQNEAQLEKSRLLSDRFSAERPKGSFSTLEIQRTEQGDSAMYLCASSPPPGGDEAFFGQGTRLTVV.

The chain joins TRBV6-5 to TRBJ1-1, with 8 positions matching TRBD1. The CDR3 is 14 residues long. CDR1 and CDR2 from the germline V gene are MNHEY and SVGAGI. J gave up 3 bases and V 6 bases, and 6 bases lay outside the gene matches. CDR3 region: CASRYLQGDTEAFF. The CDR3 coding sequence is TGTGCCAGCAGGTACCTACAGGGGGACACTGAAGCTTTCTTT.

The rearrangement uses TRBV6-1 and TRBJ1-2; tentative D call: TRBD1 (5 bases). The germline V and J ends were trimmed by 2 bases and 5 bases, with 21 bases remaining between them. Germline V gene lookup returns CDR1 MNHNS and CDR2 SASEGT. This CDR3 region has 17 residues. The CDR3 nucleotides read TGTGCCAGCAGTGAATATCAGGCGTCAGGGATGATTTATGGCTACACCTTC. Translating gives CASSEYQASGMIYGYTF.

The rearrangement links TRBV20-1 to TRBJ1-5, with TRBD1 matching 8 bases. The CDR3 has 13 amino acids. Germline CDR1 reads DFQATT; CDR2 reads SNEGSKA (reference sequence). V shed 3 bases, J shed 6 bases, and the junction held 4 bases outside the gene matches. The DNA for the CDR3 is TGCAGTGCTAGTCTTCAGGGGGCTCAGCCCCAGCATTTT. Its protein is CSASLQGAQPQHF.

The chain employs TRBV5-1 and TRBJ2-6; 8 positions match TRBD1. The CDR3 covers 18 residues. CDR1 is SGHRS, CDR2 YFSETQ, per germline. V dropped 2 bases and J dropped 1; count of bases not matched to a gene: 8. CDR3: CASSFRTGWESGANVLTF. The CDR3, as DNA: TGCGCCAGCAGCTTCCGGACAGGGTGGGAGTCTGGGGCCAACGTCCTGACTTTC.

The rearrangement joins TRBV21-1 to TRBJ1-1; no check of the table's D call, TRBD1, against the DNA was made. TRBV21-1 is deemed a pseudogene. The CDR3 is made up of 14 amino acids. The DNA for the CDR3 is TGTGCCAGCAGCAAGACAGGGAACGCCCCTGAAGCTTTCTTT. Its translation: CASSKTGNAPEAFF.

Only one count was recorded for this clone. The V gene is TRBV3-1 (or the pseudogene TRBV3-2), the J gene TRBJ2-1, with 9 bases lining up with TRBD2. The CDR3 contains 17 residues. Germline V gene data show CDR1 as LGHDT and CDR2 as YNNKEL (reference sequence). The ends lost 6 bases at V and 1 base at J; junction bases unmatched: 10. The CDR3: CASSLAALAGSYNEQFF. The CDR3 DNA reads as TGTGCCAGCAGTCTAGCAGCGCTAGCGGGGTCCTACAATGAGCAGTTCTTC.

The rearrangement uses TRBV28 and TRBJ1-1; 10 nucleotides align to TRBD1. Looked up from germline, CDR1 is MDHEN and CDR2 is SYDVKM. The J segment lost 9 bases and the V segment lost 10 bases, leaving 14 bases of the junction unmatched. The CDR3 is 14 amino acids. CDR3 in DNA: TGTGCCACTTCAGGGGGACAGGGGTACTCTCAAGCTTTCTTT. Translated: CATSGGQGYSQAFF.

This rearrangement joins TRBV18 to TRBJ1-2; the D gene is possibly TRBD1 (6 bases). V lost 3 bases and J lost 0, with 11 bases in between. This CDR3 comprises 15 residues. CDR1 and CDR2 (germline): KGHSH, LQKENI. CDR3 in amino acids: CASSPGTPPNYGYTF. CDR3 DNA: TGTGCCAGCTCACCCGGGACACCACCTAACTATGGCTACACCTTC.

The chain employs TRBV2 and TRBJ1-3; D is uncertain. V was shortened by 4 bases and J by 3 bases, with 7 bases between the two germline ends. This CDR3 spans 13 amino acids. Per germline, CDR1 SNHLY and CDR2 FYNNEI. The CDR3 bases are TGTGCCAGCAGTGTCACCGGTGGAAACACCATATATTTT. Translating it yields CASSVTGGNTIYF. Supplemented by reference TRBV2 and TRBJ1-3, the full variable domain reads EPEVTQTPSHQVTQMGQEVILRCVPISNHLYFYWYRQILGQKVEFLVSFYNNEISEKSEIFDDQFSVERPDGSNFTLKIRSTKLEDSAMYFCASSVTGGNTIYFGEGSWLTVV.